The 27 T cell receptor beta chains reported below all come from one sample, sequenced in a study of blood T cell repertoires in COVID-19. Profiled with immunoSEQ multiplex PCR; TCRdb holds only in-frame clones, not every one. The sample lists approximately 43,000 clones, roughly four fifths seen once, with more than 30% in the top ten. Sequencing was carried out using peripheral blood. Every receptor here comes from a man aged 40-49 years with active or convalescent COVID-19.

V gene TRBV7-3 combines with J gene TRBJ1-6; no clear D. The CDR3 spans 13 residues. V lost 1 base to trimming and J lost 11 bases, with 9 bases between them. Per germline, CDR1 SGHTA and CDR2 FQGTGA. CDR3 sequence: CASSLIYSAPLHF. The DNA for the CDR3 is TGTGCCAGCAGCTTAATTTACTCGGCACCCCTCCACTTT. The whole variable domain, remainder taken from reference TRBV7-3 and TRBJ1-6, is GAGVSQTPSNKVTEKGKYVELRCDPISGHTALYWYRQSLGQGPEFLIYFQGTGAADDSGLPNDRFFAVRPEGSVSTLKIQRTERGDSAVYLCASSLIYSAPLHFGNGTRLTVT.

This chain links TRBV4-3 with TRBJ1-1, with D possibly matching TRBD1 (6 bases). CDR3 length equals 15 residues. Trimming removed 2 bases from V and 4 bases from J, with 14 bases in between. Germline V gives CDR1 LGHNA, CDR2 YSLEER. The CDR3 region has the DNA TGCGCCAGCAGCCAATCCCTTAGGGGGGGCACTGAAGCTTTCTTT. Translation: CASSQSLRGGTEAFF.

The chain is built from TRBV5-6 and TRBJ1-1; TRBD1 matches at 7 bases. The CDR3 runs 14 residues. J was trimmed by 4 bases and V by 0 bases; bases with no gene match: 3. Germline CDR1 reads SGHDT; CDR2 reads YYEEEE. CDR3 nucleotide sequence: TGTGCCAGCAGCTTGGACAGGGGAGGCACTGAAGCTTTCTTT. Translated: CASSLDRGGTEAFF.

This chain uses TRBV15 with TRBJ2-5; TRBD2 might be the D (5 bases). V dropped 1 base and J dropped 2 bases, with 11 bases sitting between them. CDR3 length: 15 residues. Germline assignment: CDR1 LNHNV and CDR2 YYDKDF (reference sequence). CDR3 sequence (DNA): TGTGCCACCAGCAGAGGGGAGACTTCACAAGAGACCCAGTACTTC. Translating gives CATSRGETSQETQYF.

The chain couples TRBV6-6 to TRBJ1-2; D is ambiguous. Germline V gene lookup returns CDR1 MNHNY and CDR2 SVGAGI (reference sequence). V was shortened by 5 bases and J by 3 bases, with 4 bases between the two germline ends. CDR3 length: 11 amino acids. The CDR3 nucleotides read TGTGCCAGCAGTCCAGACTATGGCTACACCTTC. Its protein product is CASSPDYGYTF.

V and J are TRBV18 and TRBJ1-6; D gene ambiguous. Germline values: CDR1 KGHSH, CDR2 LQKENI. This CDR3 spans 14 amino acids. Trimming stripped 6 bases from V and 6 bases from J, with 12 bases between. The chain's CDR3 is CASSRSQTNSPLHF. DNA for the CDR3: TGTGCCAGCTCCCGATCACAGACTAATTCACCCCTCCACTTT.

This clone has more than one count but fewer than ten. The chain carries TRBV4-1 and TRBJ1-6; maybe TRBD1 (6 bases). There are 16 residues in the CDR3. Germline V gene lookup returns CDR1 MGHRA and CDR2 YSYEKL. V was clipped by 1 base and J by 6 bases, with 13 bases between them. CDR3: CASSQGRGQTNSPLHF. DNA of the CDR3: TGCGCCAGCAGCCAAGGCCGGGGACAAACTAATTCACCCCTCCACTTT.

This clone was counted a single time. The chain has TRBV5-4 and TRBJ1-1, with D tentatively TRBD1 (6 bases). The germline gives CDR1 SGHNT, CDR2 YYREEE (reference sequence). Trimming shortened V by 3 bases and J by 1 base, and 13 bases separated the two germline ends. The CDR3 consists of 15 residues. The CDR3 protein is CASSSRDIQNTEAFF. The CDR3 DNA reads TGTGCCAGCAGCTCCCGGGACATCCAGAACACTGAAGCTTTCTTT. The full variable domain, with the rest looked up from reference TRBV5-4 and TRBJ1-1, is ETGVTQSPTHLIKTRGQQVTLRCSSQSGHNTVSWYQQALGQGPQFIFQYYREEENGRGNFPPRFSGLQFPNYSSELNVNALELDDSALYLCASSSRDIQNTEAFFGQGTRLTVV.

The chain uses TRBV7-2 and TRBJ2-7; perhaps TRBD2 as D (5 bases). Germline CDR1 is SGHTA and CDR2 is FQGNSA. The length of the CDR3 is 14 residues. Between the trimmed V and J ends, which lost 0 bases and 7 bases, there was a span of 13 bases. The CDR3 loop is CASSLASIPGEQYF. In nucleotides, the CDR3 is TGTGCCAGCAGCTTAGCTTCGATCCCGGGAGAGCAGTACTTC.

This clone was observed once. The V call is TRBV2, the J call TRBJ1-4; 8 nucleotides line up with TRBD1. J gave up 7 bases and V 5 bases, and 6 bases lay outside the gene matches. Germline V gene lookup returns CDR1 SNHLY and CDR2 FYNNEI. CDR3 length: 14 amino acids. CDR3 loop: CASSLQGAGEKLFF. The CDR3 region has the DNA TGTGCCAGCAGTCTCCAGGGGGCGGGTGAAAAACTGTTTTTT.

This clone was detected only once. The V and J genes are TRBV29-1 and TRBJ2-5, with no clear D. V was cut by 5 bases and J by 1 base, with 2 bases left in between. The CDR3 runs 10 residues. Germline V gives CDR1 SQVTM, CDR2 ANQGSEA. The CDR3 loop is CSVLQETQYF. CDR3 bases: TGCAGCGTTCTCCAAGAGACCCAGTACTTC.

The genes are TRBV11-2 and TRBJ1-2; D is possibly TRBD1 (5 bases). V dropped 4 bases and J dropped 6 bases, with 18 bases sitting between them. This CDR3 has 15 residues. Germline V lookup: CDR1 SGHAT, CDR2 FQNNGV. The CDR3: CASSSIIQGVHGYTF. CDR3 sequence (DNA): TGTGCCAGCAGCTCAATTATCCAGGGCGTACATGGCTACACCTTC.

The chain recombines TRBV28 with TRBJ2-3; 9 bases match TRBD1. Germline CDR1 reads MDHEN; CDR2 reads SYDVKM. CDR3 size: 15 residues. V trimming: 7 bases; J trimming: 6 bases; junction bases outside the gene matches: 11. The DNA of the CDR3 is TGTGCCAGCACCCCGCCGGACAGGGGTGGGGATACGCAGTATTTT. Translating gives CASTPPDRGGDTQYF.

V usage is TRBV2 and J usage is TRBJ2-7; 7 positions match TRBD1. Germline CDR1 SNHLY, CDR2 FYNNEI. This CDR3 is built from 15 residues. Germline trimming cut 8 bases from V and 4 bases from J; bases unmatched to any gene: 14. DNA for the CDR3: TGTGCCAGCCGACAGGGTAACCGCGACTTTTACGAGCAGTACTTC. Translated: CASRQGNRDFYEQYF.

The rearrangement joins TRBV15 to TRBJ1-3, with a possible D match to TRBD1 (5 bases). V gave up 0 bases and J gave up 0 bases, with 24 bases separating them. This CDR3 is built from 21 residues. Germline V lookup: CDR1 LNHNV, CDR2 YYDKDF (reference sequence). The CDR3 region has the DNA TGTGCCACCAGCAGAGATAAACCCTTAAAAAAACAGGCGAACTCTGGAAACACCATATATTTT. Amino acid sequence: CATSRDKPLKKQANSGNTIYF.

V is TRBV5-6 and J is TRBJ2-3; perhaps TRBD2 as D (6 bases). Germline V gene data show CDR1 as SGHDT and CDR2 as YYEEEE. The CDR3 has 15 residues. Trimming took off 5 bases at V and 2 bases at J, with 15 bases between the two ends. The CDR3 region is CASRGRDWYTDTQYF. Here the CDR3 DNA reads TGTGCCAGCAGGGGAAGGGACTGGTACACAGATACGCAGTATTTT.

Here the CDR3 reads CASSQTSGTGKNGPEKLFF. The CDR3 nucleotides read TGTGCCAGCAGCCAAACCTCCGGGACAGGGAAAAATGGACCTGAAAAACTGTTTTTT. The chain links TRBV4-2 to TRBJ1-4; 9 bases align to TRBD1. The V gene's germline CDR1 is LGHNA and CDR2 YNFKEQ. The CDR3 has 19 amino acids. Trimming cost V 2 bases and J 7 bases; bases outside gene matches: 17.

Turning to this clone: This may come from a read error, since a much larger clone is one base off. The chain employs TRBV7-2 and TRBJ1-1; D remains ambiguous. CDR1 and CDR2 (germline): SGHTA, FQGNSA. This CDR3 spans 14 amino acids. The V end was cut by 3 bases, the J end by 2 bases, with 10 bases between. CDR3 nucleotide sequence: TGTGCCAGCAGCTTGGAACAGACAAACACTGAAGCTTTCTTT. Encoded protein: CASSLEQTNTEAFF.

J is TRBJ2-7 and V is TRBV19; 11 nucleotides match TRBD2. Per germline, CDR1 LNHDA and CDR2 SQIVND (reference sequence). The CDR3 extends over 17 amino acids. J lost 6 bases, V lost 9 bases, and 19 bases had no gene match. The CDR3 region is CARLTSGVPKGQFEQYF. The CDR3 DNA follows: TGTGCCAGATTGACTAGCGGGGTCCCAAAAGGTCAATTCGAGCAGTACTTC. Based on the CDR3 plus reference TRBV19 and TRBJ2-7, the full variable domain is DGGITQSPKYLFRKEGQNVTLSCEQNLNHDAMYWYRQDPGQGLRLIYYSQIVNDFQKGDIAEGYSVSREKKESFPLTVTSAQKNPTAFYLCARLTSGVPKGQFEQYFGPGTRLTVT.

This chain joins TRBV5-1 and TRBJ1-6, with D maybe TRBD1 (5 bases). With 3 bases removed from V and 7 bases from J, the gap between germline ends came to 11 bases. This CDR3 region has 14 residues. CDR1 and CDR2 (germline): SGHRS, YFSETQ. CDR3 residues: CASSSGVNNSPLHF. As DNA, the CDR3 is TGCGCCAGCAGCTCGGGGGTAAACAATTCACCCCTCCACTTT.

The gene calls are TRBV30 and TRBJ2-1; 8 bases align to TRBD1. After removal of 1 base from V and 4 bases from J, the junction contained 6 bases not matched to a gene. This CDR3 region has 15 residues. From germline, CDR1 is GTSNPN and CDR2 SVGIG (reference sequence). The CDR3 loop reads CAWSADRGGYNEQFF. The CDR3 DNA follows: TGTGCCTGGAGTGCCGACAGGGGAGGTTACAATGAGCAGTTCTTC.

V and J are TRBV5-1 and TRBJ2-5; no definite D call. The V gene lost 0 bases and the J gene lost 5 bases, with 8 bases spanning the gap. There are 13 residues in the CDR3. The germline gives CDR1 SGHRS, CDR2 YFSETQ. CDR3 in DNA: TGCGCCAGCAGCTTGGCCGCGTGGGAGACCCAGTACTTC. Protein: CASSLAAWETQYF.

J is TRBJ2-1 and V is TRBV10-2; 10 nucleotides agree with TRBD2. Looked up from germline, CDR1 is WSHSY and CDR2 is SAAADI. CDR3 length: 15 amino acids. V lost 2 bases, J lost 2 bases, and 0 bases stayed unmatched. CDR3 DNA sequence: TGCGCCAGCAGTGAGGGACTAGCGGCCTACAATGAGCAGTTCTTC. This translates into CASSEGLAAYNEQFF.

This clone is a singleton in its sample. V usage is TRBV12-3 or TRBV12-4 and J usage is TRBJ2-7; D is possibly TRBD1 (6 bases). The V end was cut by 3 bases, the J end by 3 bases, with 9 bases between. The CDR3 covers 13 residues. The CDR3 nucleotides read TGTGCCAGCAGTTTTACAGGGTACTACGAGCAGTACTTC. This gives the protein CASSFTGYYEQYF.

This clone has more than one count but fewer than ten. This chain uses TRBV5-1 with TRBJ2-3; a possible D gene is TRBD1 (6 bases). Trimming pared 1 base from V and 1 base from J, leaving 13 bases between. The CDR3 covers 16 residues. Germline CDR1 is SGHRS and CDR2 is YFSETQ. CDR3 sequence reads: CASSLFRQDRTDTQYF. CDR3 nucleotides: TGCGCCAGCAGCTTGTTCAGACAGGATCGCACAGATACGCAGTATTTT.

Here the CDR3 DNA reads TGTGCCAGTAGACTCGGGACAGGGGTCCACGAGCAGTACTTC. This translates into CASRLGTGVHEQYF. This chain links TRBV19 with TRBJ2-7; 10 bases map to TRBD1. CDR1 and CDR2 from the germline V gene are LNHDA and SQIVND (reference sequence). V trimming: 6 bases; J trimming: 5 bases; junction bases outside the gene matches: 7. The CDR3 covers 14 residues.

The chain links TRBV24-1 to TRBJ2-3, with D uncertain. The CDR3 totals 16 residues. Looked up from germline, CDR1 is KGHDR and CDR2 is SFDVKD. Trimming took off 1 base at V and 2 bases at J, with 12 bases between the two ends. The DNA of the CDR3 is TGTGCCACCAGTGATTTCGGCGGTTTCTTCACAGATACGCAGTATTTT. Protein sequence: CATSDFGGFFTDTQYF.